A single sample gave rise to the 9 T cell receptor beta chains below, sequenced in a study of T cell responses to AZD1222 COVID-19 vaccine. The repertoire was sequenced with immunoSEQ multiplex PCR; TCRdb's copy has only in-frame clones and lacks some. Among around 100,000 clones listed, roughly 86% were seen once. The material sequenced was peripheral blood, taken 28 days after the second AZD1222 dose. These receptors all come from an adult who received the AZD1222 COVID-19 vaccine.

The chain employs TRBV5-1 and TRBJ2-7; possible D gene TRBD2, 7 bases. The CDR3 extends over 12 amino acids. V was clipped by 5 bases and J by 7 bases, with 13 bases between them. CDR1 SGHRS and CDR2 YFSETQ come from the germline V gene. DNA for the CDR3: TGCGCCAGCAGTTTAGGGGGGGAAGAGCAGTACTTC. The encoded protein is CASSLGGEEQYF.

This chain connects TRBV15 to TRBJ2-7, with 10 nucleotides matching TRBD2. V lost 0 bases and J lost 1; bases outside the gene matches: 6. The V gene's germline CDR1 is LNHNV and CDR2 YYDKDF (reference sequence). CDR3 size: 17 residues. DNA of the CDR3: TGTGCCACCAGCAGAGATGCCCTAGCGGGGGTATCCTACGAGCAGTACTTC. It translates to CATSRDALAGVSYEQYF. Full variable domain (rest looked up from reference TRBV15 and TRBJ2-7): DAMVIQNPRYQVTQFGKPVTLSCSQTLNHNVMYWYQQKSSQAPKLLFHYYDKDFNNEADTPDNFQSRRPNTSFCFLDIRSPGLGDTAMYLCATSRDALAGVSYEQYFGPGTRLTVT.

This rearrangement joins TRBV5-8 to TRBJ1-1; weak D call: TRBD1 (5 bases). Deletions cut 3 bases from V and 4 bases from J, with 13 bases between. The CDR3 loop spans 14 amino acids. Germline V CDR1 and CDR2: SGHTS, YDEGEE. CDR3 protein: CASSWGSLGTEAFF. The CDR3 DNA reads as TGTGCCAGCAGCTGGGGGTCGCTGGGCACTGAAGCTTTCTTT. Supplemented by reference TRBV5-8 and TRBJ1-1, the full variable domain reads EAGVTQSPTHLIKTRGQQATLRCSPISGHTSVYWYQQALGLGLQFLLWYDEGEERNRGNFPPRFSGRQFPNYSSELNVNALELEDSALYLCASSWGSLGTEAFFGQGTRLTVV.

This chain joins TRBV3-1 (or the pseudogene TRBV3-2) and TRBJ2-3, with a weak D call TRBD2 (6 bases). Germline V gives CDR1 LGHDT, CDR2 YNNKEL (reference sequence). Trimming removed 3 bases from V and 2 bases from J, with 9 bases in between. CDR3 length: 14 residues. DNA of the CDR3: TGTGCCAGCAGCCAGCGGGGTAACACAGATACGCAGTATTTT. This codes for CASSQRGNTDTQYF.

A word on this clone: The identical CDR3 is also encoded by other nucleotide sequences in the sample. This chain links TRBV7-2 with TRBJ2-7; the match to TRBD1 covers 7 bases. V was pared by 2 bases and J by 2 bases, with 3 bases of the junction left unmatched. This CDR3 region has 14 residues. The V gene's germline CDR1 is SGHTA and CDR2 FQGNSA. CDR3 region: CASSLRQGAYEQYF. For the CDR3, the DNA is TGTGCCAGCAGCTTACGGCAGGGGGCCTACGAGCAGTACTTC.

This clone occurred once. The V and J genes are TRBV19 and TRBJ2-1, with 12 bases aligning to TRBD2. Per the germline V gene, CDR1 is LNHDA and CDR2 is SQIVND (reference sequence). The CDR3 sequence is 17 residues long. J was trimmed by 0 bases and V by 2 bases; bases with no gene match: 2. CDR3 protein: CASSILAGGRSYNEQFF. In DNA form, the CDR3 reads TGTGCCAGTAGTATACTAGCGGGGGGGCGCTCCTACAATGAGCAGTTCTTC.

The chain carries TRBV7-2 and TRBJ2-5; D is ambiguous. Trimming removed 8 bases at V and 11 bases at J, with 18 bases between. This CDR3 is 12 amino acids long. Germline CDR1 reads SGHTA; CDR2 reads FQGNSA. CDR3 DNA: TGTGCCAGCCGAACGAGACCCGGGCGGCAGTACTTC. Amino acid sequence: CASRTRPGRQYF.

The chain combines TRBV7-8 with TRBJ2-2, with 8 nucleotides matching TRBD2. Germline V gene data show CDR1 as SGHVS and CDR2 as FQNEAQ. V was pared by 5 bases and J by 3 bases, with 8 bases of the junction left unmatched. The CDR3 length is 16 residues. The CDR3 region is CASSRRGGLDTGELFF. The CDR3 coding sequence is TGTGCCAGCAGCCGACGGGGGGGACTCGACACCGGGGAGCTGTTTTTT.

The V call is TRBV7-2, the J call TRBJ2-7; 8 bases are shared with TRBD1. CDR3 length: 15 amino acids. V shed 3 bases and J 0 bases; nucleotides not matched to a gene: 4. Germline CDR1 and CDR2: SGHTA and FQGNSA. This chain's CDR3 is CASSFTTGASYEQYF. DNA of the CDR3: TGTGCCAGCAGCTTTACGACAGGGGCCTCCTACGAGCAGTACTTC.